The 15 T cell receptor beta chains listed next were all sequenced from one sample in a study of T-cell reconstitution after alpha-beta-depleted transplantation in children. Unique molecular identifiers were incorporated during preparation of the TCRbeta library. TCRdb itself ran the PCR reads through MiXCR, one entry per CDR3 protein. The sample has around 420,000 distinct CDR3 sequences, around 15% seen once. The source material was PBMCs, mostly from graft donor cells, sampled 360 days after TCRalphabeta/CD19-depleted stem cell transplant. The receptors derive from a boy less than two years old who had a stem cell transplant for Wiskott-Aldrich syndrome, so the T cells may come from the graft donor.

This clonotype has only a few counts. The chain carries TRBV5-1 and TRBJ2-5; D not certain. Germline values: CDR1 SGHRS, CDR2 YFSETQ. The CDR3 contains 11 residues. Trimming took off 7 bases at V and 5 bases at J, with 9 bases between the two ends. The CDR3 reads CASRSWETQYF. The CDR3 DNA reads TGCGCCAGCCGTAGTTGGGAGACCCAGTACTTC.

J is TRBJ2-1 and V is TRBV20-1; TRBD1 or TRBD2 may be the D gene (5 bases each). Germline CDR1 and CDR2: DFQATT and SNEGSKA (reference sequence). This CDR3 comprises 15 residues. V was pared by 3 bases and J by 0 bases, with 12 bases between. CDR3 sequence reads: CSASGTPSSYNEQFF. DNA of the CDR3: TGCAGTGCTAGCGGGACCCCCAGCTCCTACAATGAGCAGTTCTTC.

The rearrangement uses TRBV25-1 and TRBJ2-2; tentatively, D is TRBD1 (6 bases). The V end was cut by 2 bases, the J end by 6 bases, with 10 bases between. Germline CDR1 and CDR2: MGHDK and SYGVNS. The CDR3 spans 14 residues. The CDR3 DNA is TGTGCCAGCAGTGAAAGAGGACAGCCCGGGGAGCTGTTTTTT. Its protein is CASSERGQPGELFF. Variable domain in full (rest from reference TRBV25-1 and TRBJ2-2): EADIYQTPRYLVIGTGKKITLECSQTMGHDKMYWYQQDPGMELHLIHYSYGVNSTEKGDLSSESTVSRIRTEHFPLTLESARPSHTSQYLCASSERGQPGELFFGEGSRLTVL.

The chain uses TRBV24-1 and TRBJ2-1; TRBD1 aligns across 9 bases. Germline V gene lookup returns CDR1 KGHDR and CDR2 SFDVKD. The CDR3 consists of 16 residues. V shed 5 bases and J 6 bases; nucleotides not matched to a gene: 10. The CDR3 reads CATSVSGTGTGNEQFF. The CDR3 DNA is TGTGCCACCAGTGTATCGGGGACAGGGACGGGCAATGAGCAGTTCTTC.

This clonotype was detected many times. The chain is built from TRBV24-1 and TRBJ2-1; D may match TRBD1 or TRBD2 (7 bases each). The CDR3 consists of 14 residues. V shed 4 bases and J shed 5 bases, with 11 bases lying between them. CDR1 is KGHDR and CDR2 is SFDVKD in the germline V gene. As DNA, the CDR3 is TGTGCCACCAGTGAGGCAGGGGGGGACAATGAGCAGTTCTTC. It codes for CATSEAGGDNEQFF.

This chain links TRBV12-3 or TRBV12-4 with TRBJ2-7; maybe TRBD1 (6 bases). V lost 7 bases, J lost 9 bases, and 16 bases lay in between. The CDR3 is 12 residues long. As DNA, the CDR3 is TGTGCCAGCACAGAAGAGGGGGTCGGGCAGTACTTC. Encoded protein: CASTEEGVGQYF.

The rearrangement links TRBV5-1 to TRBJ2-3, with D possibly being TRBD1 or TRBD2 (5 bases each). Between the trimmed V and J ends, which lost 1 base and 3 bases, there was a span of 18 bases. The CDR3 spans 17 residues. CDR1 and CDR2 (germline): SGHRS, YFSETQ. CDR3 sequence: CASSLQGWGKGTDTQYF. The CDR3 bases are TGCGCCAGCAGCTTGCAAGGATGGGGGAAGGGTACAGATACGCAGTATTTT.

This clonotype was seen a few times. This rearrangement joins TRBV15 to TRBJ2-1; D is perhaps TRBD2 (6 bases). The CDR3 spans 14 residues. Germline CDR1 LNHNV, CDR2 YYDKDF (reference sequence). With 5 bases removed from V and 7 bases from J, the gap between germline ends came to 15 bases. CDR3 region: CATSGRELGNEQFF. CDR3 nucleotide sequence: TGTGCCACCAGCGGCCGGGAGTTGGGGAATGAGCAGTTCTTC.

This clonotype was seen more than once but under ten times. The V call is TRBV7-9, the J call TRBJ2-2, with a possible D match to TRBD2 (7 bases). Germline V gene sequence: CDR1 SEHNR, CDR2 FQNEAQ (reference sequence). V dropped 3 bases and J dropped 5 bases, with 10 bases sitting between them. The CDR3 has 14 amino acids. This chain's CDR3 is CASSFRGATGELFF. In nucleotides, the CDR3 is TGTGCCAGCAGCTTTCGGGGGGCGACCGGGGAGCTGTTTTTT.

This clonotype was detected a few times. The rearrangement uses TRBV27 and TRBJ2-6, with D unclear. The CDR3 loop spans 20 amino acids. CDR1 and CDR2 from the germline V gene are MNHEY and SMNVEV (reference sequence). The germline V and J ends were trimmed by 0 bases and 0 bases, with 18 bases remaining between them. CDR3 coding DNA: TGTGCCAGCAGTTTATCGACATTCTTAGGACGGACCTCTGGGGCCAACGTCCTGACTTTC. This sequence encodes CASSLSTFLGRTSGANVLTF.

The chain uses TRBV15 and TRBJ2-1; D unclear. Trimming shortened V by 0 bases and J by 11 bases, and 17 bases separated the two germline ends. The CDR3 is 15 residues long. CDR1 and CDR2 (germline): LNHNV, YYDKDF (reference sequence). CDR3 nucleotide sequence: TGTGCCACCAGCAGAGATCGTAGTTCGAGGCGACAGCAGTTCTTC. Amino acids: CATSRDRSSRRQQFF.

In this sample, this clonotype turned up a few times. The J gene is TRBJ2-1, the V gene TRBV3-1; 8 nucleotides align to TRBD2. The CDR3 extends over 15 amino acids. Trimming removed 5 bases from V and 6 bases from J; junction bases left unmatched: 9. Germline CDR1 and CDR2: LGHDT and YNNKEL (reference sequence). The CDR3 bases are TGTGCCAGCAGCAAACTAGCGGACTATATCAATGAGCAGTTCTTC. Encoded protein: CASSKLADYINEQFF.

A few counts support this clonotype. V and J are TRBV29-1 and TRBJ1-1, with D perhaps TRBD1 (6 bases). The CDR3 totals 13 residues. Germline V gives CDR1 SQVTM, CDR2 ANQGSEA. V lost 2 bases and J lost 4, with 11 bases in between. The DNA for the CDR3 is TGCAGCGTTGAACAGGGGTGGAGCACTGAAGCTTTCTTT. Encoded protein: CSVEQGWSTEAFF.

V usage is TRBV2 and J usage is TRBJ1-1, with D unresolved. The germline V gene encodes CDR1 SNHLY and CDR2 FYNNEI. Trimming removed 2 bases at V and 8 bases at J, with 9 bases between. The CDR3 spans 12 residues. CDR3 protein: CASSERVREAFF. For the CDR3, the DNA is TGTGCCAGCAGTGAAAGGGTGCGGGAAGCTTTCTTT.

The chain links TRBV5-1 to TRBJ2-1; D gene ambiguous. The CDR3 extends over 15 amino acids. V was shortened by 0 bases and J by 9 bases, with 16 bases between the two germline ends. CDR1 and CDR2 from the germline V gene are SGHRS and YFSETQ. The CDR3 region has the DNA TGCGCCAGCAGCTTGGGGCCCCCTGAAAGAAGTGAGCAGTTCTTC. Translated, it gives CASSLGPPERSEQFF.